Detailed here is one T cell receptor beta chain. Its specificity is unknown. This specimen belongs to a study of T cells expressing NK-cell markers. Across the study: Sequencing of TCR beta repertoires drew on sorted CD3+CD56+NKG2C+, CD3+CD56+NKG2C- and CD3+CD56-NKG2C+ T cells.

One entry per CDR3 protein, without DNA, is what TCRdb gives after re-calling the 5' RACE reads. This sample's table reports around 100,000 distinct CDR3 sequences. Whole-study findings and limits: Also leading the CD3+CD56-NKG2C+ fraction in a handful of donors were these clonotypes.

The sequenced material came from blood T cells: a sorted CD56 or NKG2C T cell subset, CD4+ or CD8+ T cells, or bulk PBMC T cells (not recorded which). The source of this sequence is a woman between 18 and 70 years old in good health.

The CDR3 region is CASSFITGGGGHEQYF. The chain is built from TRBV28 and TRBJ2-7; the TCRdb call, TRBD1, lacks DNA for checking. This CDR3 comprises 16 residues. Germline V gene sequence: CDR1 MDHEN, CDR2 SYDVKM.